The clone carrying this T cell receptor beta chain was picked up a small number of times. The antigen is undetermined. This sample stems from a study of OX40 agonist ivuxolimab in advanced cancers. The ends were cut back, 2 bases at V and 8 bases at J, with 16 bases in the middle. This CDR3 is 15 amino acids long. Germline loops: CDR1 SGDLS, CDR2 YYNGEE. Study-level results: Partial responders at 0.1-3.0 mg/kg showed near-lowest clonal expansion.

The data were produced by immunoSEQ multiplex PCR, yet TCRdb's version contains in-frame clones alone and is incomplete. The table includes tens of thousands of clones, approximately 85% detected once. The sequencing used CD4+ or CD8+ T cells sorted from blood, collected in a trial of the OX40 agonist ivuxolimab. V gene TRBV9 combines with J gene TRBJ1-4, with TRBD1 as a possible D gene (6 bases). The TCR originated in an adult with an advanced solid tumor such as melanoma, head and neck, liver or kidney cancer. In nucleotides, the CDR3 is TGTGCCAGCAGCGTTACAGGGACGGAATGGGAAAAACTGTTTTTT. It codes for CASSVTGTEWEKLFF. The variable domain in full, completed from reference TRBV9 and TRBJ1-4, reads DSGVTQTPKHLITATGQRVTLRCSPRSGDLSVYWYQQSLDQGLQFLIQYYNGEERAKGNILERFSAQQFPDLHSELNLSSLELGDSALYFCASSVTGTEWEKLFFGSGTQLSVL.